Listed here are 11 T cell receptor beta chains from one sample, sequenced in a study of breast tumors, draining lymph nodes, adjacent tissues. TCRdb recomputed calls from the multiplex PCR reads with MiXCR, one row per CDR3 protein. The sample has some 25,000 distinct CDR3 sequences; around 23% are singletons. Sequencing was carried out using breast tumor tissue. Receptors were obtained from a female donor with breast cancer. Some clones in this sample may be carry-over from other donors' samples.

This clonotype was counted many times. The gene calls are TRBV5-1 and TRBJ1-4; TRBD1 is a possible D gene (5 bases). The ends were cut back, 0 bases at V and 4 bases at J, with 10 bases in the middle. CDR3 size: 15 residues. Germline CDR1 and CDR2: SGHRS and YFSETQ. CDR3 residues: CASSLDGGFNEKLFF. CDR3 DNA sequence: TGCGCCAGCAGCTTGGACGGGGGGTTTAATGAAAAACTGTTTTTT.

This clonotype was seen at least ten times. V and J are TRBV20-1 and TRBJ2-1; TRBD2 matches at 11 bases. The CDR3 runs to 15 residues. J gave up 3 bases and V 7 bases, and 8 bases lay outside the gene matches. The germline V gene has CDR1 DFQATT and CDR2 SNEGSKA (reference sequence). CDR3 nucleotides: TGCAGTGTTCCGACTAGCGGGATAGACTACAATGAGCAGTTCTTC. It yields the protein CSVPTSGIDYNEQFF.

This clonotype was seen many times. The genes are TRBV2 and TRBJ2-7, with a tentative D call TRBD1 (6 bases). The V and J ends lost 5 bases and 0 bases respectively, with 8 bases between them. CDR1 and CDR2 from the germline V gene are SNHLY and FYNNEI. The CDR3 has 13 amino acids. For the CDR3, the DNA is TGTGCCAGCAGTCAGGACAGCTCCTACGAGCAGTACTTC. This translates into CASSQDSSYEQYF.

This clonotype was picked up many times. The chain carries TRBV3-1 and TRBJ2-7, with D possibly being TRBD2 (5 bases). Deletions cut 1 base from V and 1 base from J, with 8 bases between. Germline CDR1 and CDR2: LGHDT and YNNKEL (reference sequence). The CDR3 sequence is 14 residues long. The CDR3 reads CASSQAAGSYEQYF. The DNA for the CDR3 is TGTGCCAGCAGCCAAGCGGCGGGTTCCTACGAGCAGTACTTC.

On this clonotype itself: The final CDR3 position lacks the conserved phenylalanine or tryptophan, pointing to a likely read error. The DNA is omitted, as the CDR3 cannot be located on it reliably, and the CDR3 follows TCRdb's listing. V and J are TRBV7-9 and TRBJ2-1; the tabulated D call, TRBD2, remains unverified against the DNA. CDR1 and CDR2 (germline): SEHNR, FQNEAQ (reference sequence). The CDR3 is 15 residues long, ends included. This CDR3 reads CASSLRPRAKGEQFL.

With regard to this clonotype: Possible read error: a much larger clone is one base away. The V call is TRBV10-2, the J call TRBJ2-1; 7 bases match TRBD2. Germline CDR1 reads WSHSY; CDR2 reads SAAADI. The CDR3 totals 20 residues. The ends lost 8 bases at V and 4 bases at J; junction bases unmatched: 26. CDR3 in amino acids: CASAQKGDYREIQRYNEQFF. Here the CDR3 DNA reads TGCGCCAGCGCCCAAAAAGGGGACTATCGGGAGATACAGAGATACAATGAGCAGTTCTTC.

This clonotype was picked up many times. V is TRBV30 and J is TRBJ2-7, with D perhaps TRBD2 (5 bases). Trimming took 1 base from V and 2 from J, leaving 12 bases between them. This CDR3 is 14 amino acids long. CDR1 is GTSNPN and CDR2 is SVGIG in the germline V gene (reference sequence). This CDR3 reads CAWSAVERAYEQYF. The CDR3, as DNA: TGTGCCTGGAGTGCCGTAGAGAGGGCCTACGAGCAGTACTTC.

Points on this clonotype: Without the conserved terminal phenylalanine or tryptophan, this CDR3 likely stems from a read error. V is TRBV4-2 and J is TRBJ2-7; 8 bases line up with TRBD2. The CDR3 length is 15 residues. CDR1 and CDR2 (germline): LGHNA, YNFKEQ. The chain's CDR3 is CASSHESGSSYEQYL. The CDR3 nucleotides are TGTGCCAGTAGCCACGAAAGCGGGAGCTCCTACGAGCAGTACCTC.

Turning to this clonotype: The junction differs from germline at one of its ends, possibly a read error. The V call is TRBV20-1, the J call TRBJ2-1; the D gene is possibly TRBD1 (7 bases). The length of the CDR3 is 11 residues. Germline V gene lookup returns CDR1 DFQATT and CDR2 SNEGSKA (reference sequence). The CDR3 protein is CSARDPQGGIF. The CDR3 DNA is TGCAGTGCTAGAGATCCCCAGGGGGGAATCTTC.

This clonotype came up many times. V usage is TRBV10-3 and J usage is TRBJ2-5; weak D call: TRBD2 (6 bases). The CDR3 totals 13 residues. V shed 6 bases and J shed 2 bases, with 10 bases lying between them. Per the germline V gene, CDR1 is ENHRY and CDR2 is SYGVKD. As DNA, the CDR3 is TGTGCCATCAGGGGGACTCCGCAAGAGACCCAGTACTTC. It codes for CAIRGTPQETQYF.

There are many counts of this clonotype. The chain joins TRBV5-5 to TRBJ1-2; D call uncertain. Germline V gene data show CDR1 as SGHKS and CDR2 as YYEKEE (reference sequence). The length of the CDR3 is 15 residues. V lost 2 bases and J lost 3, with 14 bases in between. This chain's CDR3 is CASSFPLEVHYGYTF. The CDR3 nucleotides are TGTGCCAGCAGCTTCCCTTTGGAGGTCCACTATGGCTACACCTTC.